This T cell receptor beta chain was obtained from a study of T cells in Graves' hyperthyroidism and ophthalmopathy. There are a few counts of this clonotype. The target antigen is unknown. Whole-study findings and limits: Peripheral blood also featured most of the thyroid clonotypes expanded above 0.001.

The CDR3 is 16 residues long. V was clipped by 6 bases and J by 2 bases; unmatched bases: 12. Germline values: CDR1 KGHSH, CDR2 LQKENI. Amplified regions were TCR beta CDR3 sequences from RNA transcripts. Using the HTBI primer set, a first-round RT-PCR was run on the TCR CDR3. TCRdb analysed the multiplex PCR reads with MiXCR anew, one entry per CDR3 protein. This sample yields over 250,000 distinct CDR3 sequences, of which more than 15% are seen a single time; roughly 53% belongs to the top ten. Clinical Activity Scores of at least 3, NOSPECS grades of at least 4 and durations under 3 months characterized ophthalmopathy patients.

The chain carries TRBV18 and TRBJ1-1; 7 positions match TRBD1. Sequenced input: blood. This receptor was identified in a woman in her fifties or sixties with Graves' ophthalmopathy. The CDR3 DNA is TGTGCCAGCTCGGAGACACAGGGGCTAAAAAACACTGAAGCTTTCTTT. Its protein is CASSETQGLKNTEAFF.